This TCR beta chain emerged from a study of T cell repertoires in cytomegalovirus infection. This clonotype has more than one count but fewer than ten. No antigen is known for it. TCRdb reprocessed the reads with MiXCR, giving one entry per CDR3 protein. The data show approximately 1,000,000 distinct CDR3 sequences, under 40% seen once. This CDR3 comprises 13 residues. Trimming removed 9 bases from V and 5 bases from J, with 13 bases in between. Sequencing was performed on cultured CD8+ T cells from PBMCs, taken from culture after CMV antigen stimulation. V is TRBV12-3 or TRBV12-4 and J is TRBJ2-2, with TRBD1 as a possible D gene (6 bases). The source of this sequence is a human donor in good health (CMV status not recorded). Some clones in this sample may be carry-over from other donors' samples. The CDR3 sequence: CASRVQGTGELFF. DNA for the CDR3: TGTGCCAGTAGGGTACAGGGTACCGGGGAGCTGTTTTTT.